This TCR beta chain comes out of a study of T cells after somatic rescue of genetic block. The germline V and J ends were trimmed by 2 bases and 3 bases, with 7 bases remaining between them. The CDR3 consists of 14 residues. Germline V gene sequence: CDR1 SNHLY, CDR2 FYNNEI. The assay was immunoSEQ multiplex PCR, and TCRdb's table has in-frame clones only and misses some. The sample lists about 72,000 clones; roughly 91% were seen once. This chain connects TRBV2 to TRBJ2-2, with TRBD1 as a possible D gene (5 bases). The TCR sequence derives from a man aged 25 to 40. Sequencing was carried out using peripheral blood mononuclear cells (PBMCs). As DNA, the CDR3 is TGTGCCAGCAGTGAACAGGGCTACACCGGGGAGCTGTTTTTT. Amino acids: CASSEQGYTGELFF. Variable domain in full (rest from reference TRBV2 and TRBJ2-2): EPEVTQTPSHQVTQMGQEVILRCVPISNHLYFYWYRQILGQKVEFLVSFYNNEISEKSEIFDDQFSVERPDGSNFTLKIRSTKLEDSAMYFCASSEQGYTGELFFGEGSRLTVL.